This T cell receptor (beta chain) was identified in a study of blood T cells in healthy people across ages. With a J-beta primer mix and a sample-barcoded 5' primer, a second PCR ran about 7 to 12 cycles. The authors tagged each cDNA molecule using a template-switch adaptor with 12 random nucleotides. TCRdb recomputed calls from the 5' RACE reads with MiXCR, one row per CDR3 protein. The sample shows 1 million or so distinct CDR3 sequences, almost 25% of them seen only once. The CDR3 is made up of 15 amino acids. Germline V gene data show CDR1 as MNHNS and CDR2 as SASEGT. Each sample had at least 7 million PBMCs isolated. These data also featured in a second study, about T cells of mothers and their children.

This receptor was taken from a girl aged 2 to 10 in good health. The rearrangement links TRBV6-1 to TRBJ2-5, with D perhaps matching TRBD1 or TRBD2 (5 bases each). The J call is uncertain, as TRBJ2-1 better fits the DNA end. The specimen was blood. The CDR3 DNA follows: TGTGCCAGCAGTCACCTTTGGTGGGAGAAGGGGGAGCAGTTCTTC. This gives the protein CASSHLWWEKGEQFF.